This T cell receptor beta chain originates from a study of vaccination effects on CD4 cells after COVID-19. For the study at large: Subjects were given two BNT162b2 or mRNA-1273 vaccine doses.

Points on this clone: What it binds is unknown.

The CDR3 is made up of 15 amino acids. CDR1 is SGHTA, CDR2 FQGNSA, per germline. J gave up 7 bases and V 2 bases, and 7 bases lay outside the gene matches. Generated by immunoSEQ multiplex PCR, the TCRdb table keeps only in-frame clones and is missing some. The sample comprises 50,000 to 65,000 clones, roughly 80% of which are singletons, and 2.4% rests with the top ten. The ViraFEST assay expanded antigen-specific CD4+ T cells with viral peptide pools before sequencing. CD4+ T cell isolation took place after more than eight days of culture. Among the vaccine recipients, none had a prior SARS-CoV-2 infection, and nucleocapsid antibodies were negative. Supplemented with around 9.3 IU/ml IL-2 and 10 ug/ml peptides, 2 million to 2.5 million PBMC per well were kept in culture. Half-medium replacement with IL-2 medium occurred on days 3 and 7.

Sequenced here: CD4+ T cells from PBMCs cultured with HCoV-229E spike peptides, sampled before COVID-19 vaccination. This rearrangement joins TRBV7-2 to TRBJ2-2, with 7 bases matching TRBD1. The origin of this receptor is a human donor who received a COVID-19 vaccine. CDR3 sequence: CASSLIRGQVGELFF. CDR3 in DNA: TGTGCCAGCAGCTTAATAAGGGGGCAGGTCGGGGAGCTGTTTTTT.